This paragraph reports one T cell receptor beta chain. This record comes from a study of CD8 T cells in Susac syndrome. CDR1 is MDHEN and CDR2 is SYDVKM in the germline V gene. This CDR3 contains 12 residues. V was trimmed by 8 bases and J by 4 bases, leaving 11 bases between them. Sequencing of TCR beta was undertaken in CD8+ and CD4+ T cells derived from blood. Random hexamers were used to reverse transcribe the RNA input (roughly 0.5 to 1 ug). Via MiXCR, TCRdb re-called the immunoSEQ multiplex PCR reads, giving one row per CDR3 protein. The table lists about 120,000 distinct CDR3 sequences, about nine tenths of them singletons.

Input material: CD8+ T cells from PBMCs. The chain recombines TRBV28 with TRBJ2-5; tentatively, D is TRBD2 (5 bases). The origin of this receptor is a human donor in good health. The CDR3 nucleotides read TGTGCCAGCCATGCGAGCGGAGAGACCCAGTACTTC. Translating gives CASHASGETQYF.